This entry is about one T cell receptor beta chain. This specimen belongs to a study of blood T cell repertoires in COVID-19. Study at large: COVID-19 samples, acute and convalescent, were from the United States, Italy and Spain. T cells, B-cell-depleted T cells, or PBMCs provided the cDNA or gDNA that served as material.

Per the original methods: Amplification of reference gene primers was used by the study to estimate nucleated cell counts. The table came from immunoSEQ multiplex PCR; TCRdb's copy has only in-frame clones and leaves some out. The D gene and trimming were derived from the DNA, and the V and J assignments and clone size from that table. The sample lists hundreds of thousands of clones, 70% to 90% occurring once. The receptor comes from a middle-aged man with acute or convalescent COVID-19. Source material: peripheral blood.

Written as DNA, the CDR3 is TGTGCCAGCAGCCAAAGGGACACTCTAGGGAACACTGAAGCTTTCTTT. This encodes CASSQRDTLGNTEAFF. The chain combines TRBV16 with TRBJ1-1; tentative D call: TRBD1 (6 bases). Trimming took off 2 bases at V and 1 base at J, with 14 bases between the two ends. This CDR3 spans 16 amino acids. The germline CDR1 and CDR2 sequences are KGHSY and FQNENV.